The next 20 T cell receptor beta chains were all read from a single sample in a study of CD8 T cells in ankylosing spondylitis. A single record per CDR3 protein comes from TCRdb applying MiXCR to the 5' RACE reads. Of roughly 280,000 distinct CDR3 sequences listed, 20% are singletons. What was sequenced was blood, either unsorted or a sorted T cell fraction (not recorded which). The receptor set was obtained from a male donor with ankylosing spondylitis or in good health (not recorded which).

The chain joins TRBV28 to TRBJ1-6; D may be TRBD1 (6 bases). The CDR3 sequence is 16 residues long. Germline values: CDR1 MDHEN, CDR2 SYDVKM. Between the trimmed V and J ends, which lost 6 bases and 0 bases, there was a span of 12 bases. The chain's CDR3 is CASRLQGSSYNSPLHF. For the CDR3, the DNA is TGTGCCAGCAGACTCCAGGGGTCCTCCTATAATTCACCCCTCCACTTT.

This clonotype was detected many times. This chain connects TRBV6-1 to TRBJ2-1; 8 bases are a match to TRBD2. The CDR3 is 14 amino acids. V gave up 8 bases and J gave up 4 bases; unmatched junction bases: 7. The germline V gene encodes CDR1 MNHNS and CDR2 SASEGT. As DNA, the CDR3 is TGTGCCAGCTCTTCGGGGGGGCCATACAATGAGCAGTTCTTC. Its protein product is CASSSGGPYNEQFF.

The sample holds many counts of this clonotype. This sequence joins TRBV20-1 and TRBJ1-5; the D is unclear. The V end lost 0 bases, the J end lost 2 bases, and 8 bases lay between the germline ends. Per the germline V gene, CDR1 is DFQATT and CDR2 is SNEGSKA (reference sequence). This CDR3 has 14 amino acids. DNA for the CDR3: TGCAGTGCTAGAGATGCGAGGGGCAATCAGCCCCAGCATTTT. It encodes CSARDARGNQPQHF.

This clonotype was counted many times. The chain recombines TRBV10-3 with TRBJ2-3, with D maybe TRBD2 (6 bases). CDR1 and CDR2 (germline): ENHRY, SYGVKD. V dropped 5 bases and J dropped 4 bases, with 16 bases sitting between them. The CDR3 is 15 amino acids. The CDR3 is CAISTGENGADTQYF. The CDR3 DNA reads as TGTGCCATCAGTACGGGGGAGAATGGCGCAGATACGCAGTATTTT.

This clonotype was seen only a few times. V and J are TRBV6-5 and TRBJ1-2, with no clear D. Germline CDR1 is MNHEY and CDR2 is SVGAGI. V was cut by 2 bases and J by 7 bases, with 17 bases left in between. The CDR3 is 15 amino acids. The CDR3, as DNA: TGTGCCAGCAGTTACCGAGATGACCGGAGTGGTGGCTACACCTTC. The encoded protein is CASSYRDDRSGGYTF.

This clonotype was counted ten times or more. This chain connects TRBV5-5 to TRBJ2-1; either TRBD1 or TRBD2 may supply D (5 bases each). V was shortened by 0 bases and J by 8 bases, with 12 bases between the two germline ends. The CDR3 is 14 residues long. Germline V lookup: CDR1 SGHKS, CDR2 YYEKEE (reference sequence). The CDR3 loop is CASSLGAGRDEQFF. For the CDR3, the DNA is TGTGCCAGCAGCTTGGGAGCAGGGCGGGATGAGCAGTTCTTC.

There are many counts of this clonotype. The V gene is TRBV5-1, the J gene TRBJ2-3, with D possibly being TRBD2 (5 bases). Trimming took 6 bases from V and 0 from J, leaving 11 bases between them. Germline V gene lookup returns CDR1 SGHRS and CDR2 YFSETQ. This CDR3 contains 14 residues. CDR3 residues: CASKGGSSTDTQYF. Here the CDR3 DNA reads TGCGCCAGCAAAGGAGGTAGTAGCACAGATACGCAGTATTTT.

This clonotype was recorded a few times. The gene calls are TRBV10-3 and TRBJ1-1; possibly TRBD1 for D (6 bases). The CDR3 covers 13 residues. The germline V gene encodes CDR1 ENHRY and CDR2 SYGVKD. The V end was cut by 7 bases, the J end by 0 bases, with 9 bases between. CDR3 DNA sequence: TGTGCCATCAAGGGGGAGATGAACACTGAAGCTTTCTTT. Encoded protein: CAIKGEMNTEAFF.

This clonotype was seen a few times. This chain links TRBV5-1 with TRBJ2-5; possibly TRBD2 for D (7 bases). Germline V gives CDR1 SGHRS, CDR2 YFSETQ. V was cut by 2 bases and J by 2 bases, with 10 bases left in between. CDR3 length: 14 amino acids. The CDR3 sequence: CASSLQGGQETQYF. Here the CDR3 DNA reads TGCGCCAGCAGCTTACAGGGAGGGCAAGAGACCCAGTACTTC. The variable domain in full, with the rest retrieved from reference TRBV5-1 and TRBJ2-5, is KAGVTQTPRYLIKTRGQQVTLSCSPISGHRSVSWYQQTPGQGLQFLFEYFSETQRNKGNFPGRFSGRQFSNSRSEMNVSTLELGDSALYLCASSLQGGQETQYFGPGTRLLVL.

The chain is built from TRBV28 and TRBJ1-5, with 7 bases lining up with TRBD1. After removal of 6 bases from V and 7 bases from J, the junction contained 6 bases not matched to a gene. The CDR3 spans 13 residues. Germline lookup yields CDR1 MDHEN and CDR2 SYDVKM. CDR3 nucleotides: TGTGCCAGCAGATGGGTGGGACAGCAGCCCCAGCATTTT. The encoded protein is CASRWVGQQPQHF.

V is TRBV15 and J is TRBJ2-3; perhaps TRBD2 as D (6 bases). V was clipped by 4 bases and J by 1 base, with 12 bases between them. The CDR3 runs to 15 residues. CDR1 and CDR2 from the germline V gene are LNHNV and YYDKDF (reference sequence). The CDR3 sequence: CATSTRWGGTDTQYF. DNA for the CDR3: TGTGCCACCAGCACAAGGTGGGGGGGCACAGATACGCAGTATTTT.

J is TRBJ1-2 and V is TRBV20-1, with D unresolved. The V end was cut by 6 bases, the J end by 6 bases, with 23 bases between. Germline lookup yields CDR1 DFQATT and CDR2 SNEGSKA (reference sequence). The CDR3 consists of 15 residues. CDR3 amino acids: CSAPVLKARRDGYTF. CDR3 nucleotide sequence: TGCAGTGCGCCCGTCTTGAAGGCCCGTAGGGATGGCTACACCTTC.

The chain joins TRBV7-2 to TRBJ2-5, with 9 bases that match TRBD1. The junction had 11 bases not matched to a gene; V was cut back by 5 bases and J by 4 bases. This CDR3 contains 16 residues. The germline gives CDR1 SGHTA, CDR2 FQGNSA. CDR3 amino acids: CASSPYRGHQPETQYF. The CDR3 DNA follows: TGTGCCAGCAGCCCCTACAGGGGGCATCAGCCAGAGACCCAGTACTTC.

The rearrangement links TRBV6-1 to TRBJ2-3; 15 nucleotides line up with TRBD2. Germline CDR1 MNHNS, CDR2 SASEGT. V was clipped by 5 bases and J by 1 base; unmatched bases: 7. This CDR3 is built from 18 residues. CDR3 coding DNA: TGTGCCAGCAGTAAAGGACTAGCGGGGGGGCCTGGCACAGATACGCAGTATTTT. Amino acids: CASSKGLAGGPGTDTQYF.

This clonotype was observed a few times. The chain employs TRBV3-1 and TRBJ1-1; D remains ambiguous. This CDR3 is built from 13 residues. Trimming cost V 1 base and J 5 bases, with 8 bases left between them. CDR1 is LGHDT and CDR2 is YNNKEL in the germline V gene (reference sequence). The CDR3 bases are TGTGCCAGCAGCCAAGGGGTAGGAACTGAAGCTTTCTTT. Its protein is CASSQGVGTEAFF.

This clonotype was seen at least ten times. The chain uses TRBV18 and TRBJ1-5; D unclear. The CDR3 has 14 residues. V gave up 4 bases and J gave up 7 bases, with 14 bases separating them. CDR1 KGHSH and CDR2 LQKENI come from the germline V gene. CDR3 protein: CASSLTVQLQPQHF. CDR3 in DNA: TGTGCCAGCTCACTGACGGTCCAACTCCAGCCCCAGCATTTT.

This chain uses TRBV7-9 with TRBJ1-1; maybe TRBD1 (6 bases). Germline assignment: CDR1 SEHNR and CDR2 FQNEAQ (reference sequence). This CDR3 has 14 amino acids. Trimming cost V 6 bases and J 0 bases, with 11 bases left between them. CDR3 residues: CASSHTGLNTEAFF. CDR3 DNA: TGTGCCAGCAGTCATACAGGGCTGAACACTGAAGCTTTCTTT.

The chain recombines TRBV18 with TRBJ1-5, with D unresolved. CDR3 length equals 13 residues. The ends were cut back, 3 bases at V and 3 bases at J, with 6 bases in the middle. The V gene's germline CDR1 is KGHSH and CDR2 LQKENI. The CDR3, as DNA: TGTGCCAGCTCACCGATGGACAATCAGCCCCAGCATTTT. This sequence encodes CASSPMDNQPQHF.

This clonotype was picked up many times. The chain couples TRBV7-9 to TRBJ1-1, with D perhaps matching TRBD1 (6 bases). The germline CDR1 and CDR2 sequences are SEHNR and FQNEAQ (reference sequence). Between the trimmed V and J ends, which lost 3 bases and 5 bases, there was a span of 13 bases. CDR3 length: 14 residues. CDR3: CASSFEGVGTEAFF. CDR3 nucleotides: TGTGCCAGCAGCTTCGAGGGGGTCGGGACTGAAGCTTTCTTT.

V and J are TRBV29-1 and TRBJ2-2; TRBD2 matches 9 bases. The CDR3 consists of 15 residues. Germline V gives CDR1 SQVTM, CDR2 ANQGSEA. The J segment lost 5 bases and the V segment lost 8 bases, leaving 12 bases of the junction unmatched. CDR3 protein: CSISSGIEDTGELFF. The CDR3 nucleotides are TGCAGCATATCTAGCGGGATAGAAGATACCGGGGAGCTGTTTTTT.